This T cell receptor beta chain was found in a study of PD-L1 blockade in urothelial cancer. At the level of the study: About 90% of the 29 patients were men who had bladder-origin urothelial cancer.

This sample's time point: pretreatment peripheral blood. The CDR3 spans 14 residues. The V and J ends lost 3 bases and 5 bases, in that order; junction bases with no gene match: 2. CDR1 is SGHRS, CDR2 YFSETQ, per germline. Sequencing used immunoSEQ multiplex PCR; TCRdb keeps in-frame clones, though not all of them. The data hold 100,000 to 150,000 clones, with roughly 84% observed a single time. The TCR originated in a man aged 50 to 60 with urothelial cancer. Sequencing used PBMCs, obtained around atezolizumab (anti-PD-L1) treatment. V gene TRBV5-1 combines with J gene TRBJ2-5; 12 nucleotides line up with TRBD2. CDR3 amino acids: CASSSTSGRETQYF. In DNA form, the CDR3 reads TGCGCCAGCAGCTCCACTAGCGGGAGGGAGACCCAGTACTTC.